This T cell receptor beta chain came from a study of brain T cells in children with intractable seizures. Study-level points and caveats: Patients' HCMV serostatus was unknown; virus specificity rests on CDR3 similarity alone. Absence of clones before surgery may stem from lower sequencing depth.

Clones were sequenced by immunoSEQ multiplex PCR, and TCRdb holds only the in-frame ones, with some missing. This table holds about 350,000 clones, approximately 93% found once. The time point here: blood from clinic visit 5 months post-surgery; TSC patient then seizure free. The sequenced cases were selected for having the highest brain T cell transcript signatures. About this clone itself: Its antigen remains unknown.

Sequenced material: peripheral blood, taken approximately 5 months after surgery. The TCR comes from a boy younger than two with tuberous sclerosis and intractable seizures.

CDR3 loop: CASSQTTGGAFTEAFF. CDR3 nucleotide sequence: TGCGCCAGCAGCCAAACGACAGGGGGCGCCTTCACTGAAGCTTTCTTT. The rearrangement joins TRBV4-1 to TRBJ1-1; 10 bases align to TRBD1. Germline V CDR1 and CDR2: MGHRA, YSYEKL. The ends lost 2 bases at V and 4 bases at J; junction bases unmatched: 7. The length of the CDR3 is 16 residues.